A selection of T cell receptor beta chains follows, all from one sample in a study of human T cells and chemical hapten exposure. TCRdb called the RACE reads again in MiXCR, with one record for every CDR3 protein. The table shows tens of thousands of distinct CDR3 sequences, with 9.6% occurring only once. This material consisted of whole blood, taken in connection with sensitization to the hapten diphenylcyclopropenone (DPC). The receptors come from a woman aged 40 to 50 with alopecia areata. Some clones in this sample may be carry-over from other donors' samples. Both conserved end residues are part of each CDR3. Each record gives: V gene, J gene, CDR3 protein.

v_gene: TRBV28; j_gene: TRBJ2-3; CDR3aa: CASTGGASTDTQYF
v_gene: TRBV5-1; j_gene: TRBJ2-7; CDR3aa: CASSPDGPGYEQYF
v_gene: TRBV20-1; j_gene: TRBJ2-7; CDR3aa: CSATPGLGGYEQYF
v_gene: TRBV19; j_gene: TRBJ1-2; CDR3aa: CASSIIKTGSNGYTF
v_gene: TRBV18; j_gene: TRBJ1-3; CDR3aa: CASSPGDSSGNTIYF
v_gene: TRBV5-1; j_gene: TRBJ1-1; CDR3aa: CASRGTSNTEAFF
v_gene: TRBV6-5; j_gene: TRBJ2-7; CDR3aa: CASSYSTGERQAYEQYF
v_gene: TRBV6-2/TRBV6-3; j_gene: TRBJ2-1; CDR3aa: CASRDLYNEQFF
v_gene: TRBV28; j_gene: TRBJ2-5; CDR3aa: CASSPSRGLGGLQETQYF
v_gene: TRBV18; j_gene: TRBJ2-5; CDR3aa: CASSPGQGGMETQYF
v_gene: TRBV5-1; j_gene: TRBJ1-1; CDR3aa: CASSGGTGGTEAFF
v_gene: TRBV7-2; j_gene: TRBJ1-5; CDR3aa: CASRETAISNQPQHF
v_gene: TRBV6-6; j_gene: TRBJ2-3; CDR3aa: CASSYSAGGATDTQYF
v_gene: TRBV11-2; j_gene: TRBJ2-2; CDR3aa: CASSWIYNTGELFF
v_gene: TRBV3-1; j_gene: TRBJ2-1; CDR3aa: CASSQVVAGNEQFF
v_gene: TRBV7-2; j_gene: TRBJ2-7; CDR3aa: CASSLTAGGPHGQYF
v_gene: TRBV6-5; j_gene: TRBJ1-2; CDR3aa: CASSYTSGTGGNYGYTF
v_gene: TRBV7-6; j_gene: TRBJ2-1; CDR3aa: CASSVLRGSYEQFF
v_gene: TRBV11-2; j_gene: TRBJ2-3; CDR3aa: CASSEGGRRTDTQYF
v_gene: TRBV7-3; j_gene: TRBJ2-1; CDR3aa: CASSLGLNNEQFF
v_gene: TRBV20-1; j_gene: TRBJ1-5; CDR3aa: CSASDTGTYSNQPQHF
v_gene: TRBV6-5; j_gene: TRBJ2-7; CDR3aa: CASSRTSGSYEQYF
v_gene: TRBV7-9; j_gene: TRBJ2-5; CDR3aa: CASSSPEDSAKETQYF
v_gene: TRBV7-6; j_gene: TRBJ2-1; CDR3aa: CASSLVGPPRGNEQFF
v_gene: TRBV9; j_gene: TRBJ1-1; CDR3aa: CASSPKGVTGGHTEAFF
v_gene: TRBV10-3; j_gene: TRBJ1-5; CDR3aa: CATRTVDQPQHF